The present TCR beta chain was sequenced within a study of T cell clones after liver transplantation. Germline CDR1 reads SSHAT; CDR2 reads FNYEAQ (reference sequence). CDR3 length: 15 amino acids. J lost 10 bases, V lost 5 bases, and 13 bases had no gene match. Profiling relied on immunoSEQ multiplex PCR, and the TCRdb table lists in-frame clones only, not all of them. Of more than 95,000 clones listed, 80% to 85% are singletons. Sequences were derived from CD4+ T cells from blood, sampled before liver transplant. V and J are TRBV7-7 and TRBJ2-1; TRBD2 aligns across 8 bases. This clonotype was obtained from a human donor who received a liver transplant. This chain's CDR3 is CASSDLGGGPLEQFF. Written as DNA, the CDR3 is TGTGCCAGCAGCGACCTAGGCGGGGGGCCCCTCGAGCAGTTCTTC.